This TCR beta chain was captured in a study of CD8 T cells in Susac syndrome. Reverse transcription of roughly 0.5 to 1 ug RNA was performed with random hexamers. TCRdb called the immunoSEQ multiplex PCR reads again in MiXCR, with one record for every CDR3 protein. The sample holds more than 100,000 distinct CDR3 sequences, just under 95% seen once. This sequence originates from a human donor with Susac syndrome. The sequencing sample was made of CD8+ T cells from PBMCs.

The CDR3 here is CSADGGNEQYF. CDR3 coding DNA: TGCAGCGCCGACGGGGGGAACGAGCAGTACTTC. The chain employs TRBV20-1 and TRBJ2-7; 7 nucleotides line up with TRBD2. The CDR3 is made up of 11 amino acids. Germline V gene sequence: CDR1 DFQATT, CDR2 SNEGSKA (reference sequence).